These 28 T cell receptor beta chains were sequenced from one sample in a study of Ad26.COV2.S vaccination and SARS-CoV-2 variants. Regarding treatment: 15 to 20 received Ad26.COV2.S at low or high dose, single or two shots; a few received placebo; per-sample allocation not given. Samples came from day 63 after the first vaccine or placebo injection. Measured with immunoSEQ multiplex PCR; TCRdb has only the in-frame clones, and not every one. This table has under 550,000 clones, 80% to 95% appearing once. The source material was peripheral blood, sampled in a trial of Ad26.COV2.S vaccine versus placebo. Receptors originate from a person aged 18 to 65 who received the Ad26.COV2.S COVID-19 vaccine or a placebo.

The chain is built from TRBV6-6 and TRBJ1-6; possible D gene TRBD1, 5 bases. The CDR3 runs to 14 residues. Between the trimmed V and J ends, which lost 8 bases and 8 bases, there was a span of 16 bases. Looked up from germline, CDR1 is MNHNY and CDR2 is SVGAGI (reference sequence). The CDR3 protein is CASGGAESYSPLHF. CDR3 in DNA: TGTGCCAGCGGGGGTGCAGAGTCCTATTCACCCCTCCACTTT.

The V and J genes are TRBV6-5 and TRBJ1-2; 7 bases fit TRBD1. The CDR3 spans 15 residues. V lost 5 bases, J lost 6 bases, and 12 bases stayed unmatched. Germline CDR1 is MNHEY and CDR2 is SVGAGI. The chain's CDR3 is CASSPDRARADGYTF. CDR3 coding DNA: TGTGCCAGCAGTCCAGACAGGGCTCGGGCGGATGGCTACACCTTC.

Here the CDR3 DNA reads TGCAGCGTTGAAAACCAACAGGGGAACACTGAAGCTTTCTTT. Amino acid sequence: CSVENQQGNTEAFF. The chain is built from TRBV29-1 and TRBJ1-1; maybe TRBD1 (6 bases). Germline V gives CDR1 SQVTM, CDR2 ANQGSEA. The V end lost 2 bases, the J end lost 1 base, and 11 bases lay between the germline ends. CDR3 length: 14 amino acids.

CDR3 sequence reads: CASSQENEQFF. CDR3 bases: TGCGCCAGCAGCCAAGAGAATGAGCAGTTCTTC. This chain links TRBV4-1 with TRBJ2-1; the D is unclear. This CDR3 has 11 residues. V was shortened by 0 bases and J by 7 bases, with 1 base between the two germline ends. The germline CDR1 and CDR2 sequences are MGHRA and YSYEKL.

The chain couples TRBV7-3 to TRBJ2-1, with 8 bases aligning to TRBD1. The V segment lost 4 bases and the J segment 5 bases; nucleotides outside the gene matches: 1. This CDR3 contains 13 residues. Germline V gene lookup returns CDR1 SGHTA and CDR2 FQGTGA. The CDR3 DNA is TGTGCCAGCAGCTGGACAGGGAACAATGAGCAGTTCTTC. Translated, it gives CASSWTGNNEQFF.

This clone was seen a single time. V gene TRBV7-6 combines with J gene TRBJ2-2; 11 nucleotides line up with TRBD2. This CDR3 comprises 17 residues. Germline assignment: CDR1 SGHVS and CDR2 FNYEAQ. Trimming removed 7 bases from V and 1 base from J; junction bases left unmatched: 8. The DNA for the CDR3 is TGTGCCAGCACCCCAATCCTAGCGGGAGGGAACACCGGGGAGCTGTTTTTT. It specifies CASTPILAGGNTGELFF.

The chain recombines TRBV4-3 with TRBJ2-1; 8 positions agree with TRBD2. The CDR3 has 17 residues. Germline CDR1 reads LGHNA; CDR2 reads YSLEER. V trimming: 1 base; J trimming: 3 bases; junction bases outside the gene matches: 8. This CDR3 is CASSQAPAGDSYNEQFF. The DNA for the CDR3 is TGCGCCAGCAGCCAAGCCCCAGCGGGAGACAGCTACAATGAGCAGTTCTTC.

The gene calls are TRBV30 and TRBJ2-3; 7 nucleotides align to TRBD1. The V gene's germline CDR1 is GTSNPN and CDR2 SVGIG (reference sequence). The V and J ends lost 7 bases and 6 bases, in that order; junction bases with no gene match: 10. The CDR3 loop spans 13 amino acids. The CDR3 loop reads CAFQGNRGDTQYF. The CDR3 DNA reads as TGTGCCTTCCAAGGCAACAGGGGTGATACGCAGTATTTT.

Concerning this clone itself: Since a much larger clone is just one base distant, this may be a read error. The chain uses TRBV9 and TRBJ2-1; D is ambiguous. This CDR3 is 11 amino acids long. Germline CDR1 reads SGDLS; CDR2 reads YYNGEE. Trimming pared 4 bases from V and 2 bases from J, leaving 1 base between. CDR3 sequence (DNA): TGTGCCAGCAGCACCTACAATGAGCAGTTCTTC. Translation gives CASSTYNEQFF.

The genes are TRBV4-1 and TRBJ2-1, with 8 nucleotides matching TRBD2. Germline-derived CDR1 and CDR2 are MGHRA and YSYEKL. After removal of 6 bases from V and 4 bases from J, the junction contained 8 bases not matched to a gene. The CDR3 spans 15 residues. The CDR3 nucleotides are TGCGCCAGCAGGAGCGGGAGTGCCAATTACAATGAGCAGTTCTTC. Its translation: CASRSGSANYNEQFF.

The chain recombines TRBV6-5 with TRBJ2-7; TRBD1 matches 9 bases. The J segment lost 3 bases and the V segment lost 6 bases, leaving 0 bases of the junction unmatched. Germline values: CDR1 MNHEY, CDR2 SVGAGI. The CDR3 covers 12 residues. This chain's CDR3 is CASRDRGYEQYF. CDR3 DNA sequence: TGTGCCAGCAGGGACAGGGGCTACGAGCAGTACTTC.

V and J are TRBV11-2 and TRBJ1-2; the match to TRBD1 covers 7 bases. CDR1 and CDR2 from the germline V gene are SGHAT and FQNNGV. Germline trimming cut 5 bases from V and 1 base from J; bases unmatched to any gene: 13. This CDR3 spans 17 amino acids. CDR3 DNA: TGTGCCAGCAGCGTTCACCGGGACAGTCTTCTTAACTATGGCTACACCTTC. Encoded protein: CASSVHRDSLLNYGYTF. The whole variable domain, remainder taken from reference TRBV11-2 and TRBJ1-2, is EAGVAQSPRYKIIEKRQSVAFWCNPISGHATLYWYQQILGQGPKLLIQFQNNGVVDDSQLPKDRFSAERLKGVDSTLKIQPAKLEDSAVYLCASSVHRDSLLNYGYTFGSGTRLTVV.

CDR3: CASSLVAGGSYEQYF. In DNA, the CDR3 is TGTGCCAGCAGTTTAGTAGCGGGTGGTTCCTACGAGCAGTACTTC. The rearrangement joins TRBV27 to TRBJ2-7, with 7 bases matching TRBD2. Germline V lookup: CDR1 MNHEY, CDR2 SMNVEV (reference sequence). Trimming removed 2 bases from V and 1 base from J; junction bases left unmatched: 5. The CDR3 runs 15 residues.

The rearrangement uses TRBV4-3 and TRBJ2-1, with a weak D call TRBD1 (5 bases). The CDR3 has 15 amino acids. V shed 0 bases and J shed 5 bases, with 11 bases lying between them. Germline V gene data show CDR1 as LGHNA and CDR2 as YSLEER. DNA of the CDR3: TGCGCCAGCAGCCAAGAGTTAGACAGACACAATGAGCAGTTCTTC. Amino acids: CASSQELDRHNEQFF.

This chain links TRBV27 with TRBJ2-7; TRBD1 is a possible D gene (7 bases). Germline loops: CDR1 MNHEY, CDR2 SMNVEV (reference sequence). V lost 4 bases, J lost 4 bases, and 17 bases lay in between. This CDR3 is 15 amino acids long. CDR3: CASSSGDRSSYEQYF. CDR3 in DNA: TGTGCCAGCAGTTCGGGGGACAGATCCTCGTACGAGCAGTACTTC.

The chain combines TRBV5-5 with TRBJ1-5; no clear D gene. With 4 bases removed from V and 6 bases from J, the gap between germline ends came to 11 bases. This CDR3 is 13 amino acids long. Germline loops: CDR1 SGHKS, CDR2 YYEKEE (reference sequence). CDR3 region: CASSQGPFQPQHF. CDR3 in DNA: TGTGCCAGCAGCCAAGGGCCGTTTCAGCCCCAGCATTTT.

In nucleotides, the CDR3 is TGTGCCAGCAGTTACTCAGGACAGCAGGTAGATGGCTACACCTTC. It yields the protein CASSYSGQQVDGYTF. The chain has TRBV6-5 and TRBJ1-2; D is perhaps TRBD1 (6 bases). V was cut by 0 bases and J by 6 bases, with 14 bases left in between. CDR3 size: 15 residues. Germline V gene sequence: CDR1 MNHEY, CDR2 SVGAGI.

The genes are TRBV27 and TRBJ2-7; 8 positions agree with TRBD1. Per germline, CDR1 MNHEY and CDR2 SMNVEV (reference sequence). The length of the CDR3 is 15 residues. J was trimmed by 1 base and V by 5 bases; bases with no gene match: 7. Written as DNA, the CDR3 is TGTGCCAGCAGTCTTGGACAGGGATTATCCTACGAGCAGTACTTC. The encoded protein is CASSLGQGLSYEQYF.

The rearrangement uses TRBV10-3 and TRBJ1-4; no firm D call. The CDR3 loop spans 13 amino acids. Germline lookup yields CDR1 ENHRY and CDR2 SYGVKD. The ends were cut back, 10 bases at V and 4 bases at J, with 13 bases in the middle. The CDR3 DNA follows: TGTGCCACCAGAGGGCAGGTTAATGAAAAACTGTTTTTT. Protein sequence: CATRGQVNEKLFF.

This chain links TRBV23-1 with TRBJ2-1; tentative D call: TRBD2 (6 bases). TRBV23-1 is reported as an ORF; its role is uncertain. V was trimmed by 3 bases and J by 5 bases, leaving 17 bases between them. The CDR3 is 16 amino acids. The CDR3, as DNA: TGCGCCAGCAGTCACTCACTAGCTATGGTCCACAATGAGCAGTTCTTC. Translating it yields CASSHSLAMVHNEQFF.

The chain has TRBV6-5 and TRBJ2-5; D is unresolved. CDR1 is MNHEY, CDR2 SVGAGI, per germline. Trimming removed 2 bases at V and 3 bases at J, with 16 bases between. This CDR3 is 16 amino acids long. DNA of the CDR3: TGTGCCAGCAGTTACGAGTTCGGGCGAACAGAAGAGACCCAGTACTTC. As protein: CASSYEFGRTEETQYF.

The chain joins TRBV28 to TRBJ2-1, with 7 bases that match TRBD2. The trim removed 5 bases at V and 5 bases at J, leaving 6 bases unmatched. The length of the CDR3 is 14 residues. Per the germline V gene, CDR1 is MDHEN and CDR2 is SYDVKM. This chain's CDR3 is CASSTGGRNNEQFF. The CDR3 DNA is TGTGCCAGCAGTACGGGAGGCCGAAACAATGAGCAGTTCTTC.

This chain links TRBV28 with TRBJ1-5; a possible D gene is TRBD1 (5 bases). Deletions cut 3 bases from V and 8 bases from J, with 11 bases between. The length of the CDR3 is 13 residues. The germline gives CDR1 MDHEN, CDR2 SYDVKM. CDR3 in amino acids: CASSLGVDKPQHF. DNA for the CDR3: TGTGCCAGCAGTTTGGGGGTAGATAAGCCCCAGCATTTT. The full variable domain, its missing parts supplied by reference TRBV28 and TRBJ1-5, is DVKVTQSSRYLVKRTGEKVFLECVQDMDHENMFWYRQDPGLGLRLIYFSYDVKMKEKGDIPEGYSVSREKKERFSLILESASTNQTSMYLCASSLGVDKPQHFGDGTRLSIL.

The gene calls are TRBV29-1 and TRBJ2-7, with D perhaps matching TRBD1 (5 bases). This CDR3 is 13 amino acids long. CDR1 and CDR2 from the germline V gene are SQVTM and ANQGSEA. The germline V and J ends were trimmed by 1 base and 5 bases, with 12 bases remaining between them. The CDR3 loop is CSVEGLEGDEQYF. CDR3 nucleotide sequence: TGCAGCGTTGAAGGGCTTGAAGGGGACGAGCAGTACTTC.

As concerns this clone: The junction and the germline gene differ at one end; a read error may be behind it. This chain connects TRBV19 to TRBJ2-2; 7 positions agree with TRBD1. The CDR3 is 15 amino acids. The V gene's germline CDR1 is LNHDA and CDR2 SQIVND (reference sequence). CDR3 DNA sequence: TGTGTCAGTAGCCCGACAGGGTTGAACACCGGGGAGCTGTTTTTT. It encodes CVSSPTGLNTGELFF.

This chain uses TRBV7-7 with TRBJ2-2; no reliable D call. V dropped 5 bases and J dropped 6 bases, with 13 bases sitting between them. The CDR3 runs 14 residues. Germline lookup yields CDR1 SSHAT and CDR2 FNYEAQ (reference sequence). CDR3 in amino acids: CASSPLVEPGELFF. The CDR3 DNA reads as TGTGCCAGCAGCCCCCTGGTTGAGCCCGGGGAGCTGTTTTTT.

The chain joins TRBV2 to TRBJ1-1, with 8 bases lining up with TRBD1. CDR1 is SNHLY and CDR2 is FYNNEI in the germline V gene. This CDR3 comprises 15 residues. V shed 4 bases, J shed 4 bases, and the junction held 8 bases outside the gene matches. Here the CDR3 DNA reads TGTGCCAGCAGTGCTCAGGGGGCGCGGGTCACTGAAGCTTTCTTT. This encodes CASSAQGARVTEAFF.

The chain employs TRBV30 and TRBJ1-6; 8 bases match TRBD1. From germline, CDR1 is GTSNPN and CDR2 SVGIG (reference sequence). The ends lost 0 bases at V and 10 bases at J; junction bases unmatched: 11. The CDR3 covers 16 residues. The CDR3 is CAWSVYATGEESPLHF. CDR3 DNA sequence: TGTGCCTGGAGTGTATATGCGACAGGGGAGGAATCACCCCTCCACTTT.